A single sample gave rise to the 29 T cell receptor beta chains below, sequenced in a study of radiotherapy plus CTLA-4 blockade in lung cancer. Profiling relied on immunoSEQ multiplex PCR, and the TCRdb table lists in-frame clones only, not all of them. This sample yields about 45,000 clones, of which 55% to 80% are seen a single time; 3.5% to 4% belongs to the top ten. Sequencing was performed on peripheral blood, taken from a patient treated with radiotherapy plus ipilimumab. The receptor set was obtained from a human donor with non-small cell lung cancer who had a complete response to radiotherapy plus ipilimumab.

The V call is TRBV7-8, the J call TRBJ2-7; possibly TRBD1 for D (6 bases). The CDR3 is 16 amino acids. Trimming removed 1 base at V and 1 base at J, with 14 bases between. Per germline, CDR1 SGHVS and CDR2 FQNEAQ. CDR3 sequence reads: CASSLVETGSSYEQYF. In DNA form, the CDR3 reads TGTGCCAGCAGCTTAGTAGAAACAGGGAGTTCCTACGAGCAGTACTTC.

There are a few counts of this clone. This sequence joins TRBV9 and TRBJ1-1; weak D call: TRBD1 (6 bases). From germline, CDR1 is SGDLS and CDR2 YYNGEE. V lost 2 bases, J lost 4 bases, and 18 bases lay in between. This CDR3 is built from 16 residues. The CDR3 sequence is CASSVDPGLGGTEAFF. The CDR3 region has the DNA TGTGCCAGCAGCGTGGACCCCGGCCTAGGGGGCACTGAAGCTTTCTTT.

This chain connects TRBV30 to TRBJ1-1; the D is unclear. This CDR3 region has 14 residues. Trimming cost V 3 bases and J 1 base, with 12 bases left between them. CDR1 and CDR2 (germline): GTSNPN, SVGIG (reference sequence). The CDR3 protein is CAWSQDLGNTEAFF. The CDR3 DNA reads as TGTGCCTGGAGCCAAGACTTGGGGAACACTGAAGCTTTCTTT.

This chain links TRBV7-8 with TRBJ2-7; D is possibly TRBD2 (6 bases). Trimming removed 3 bases from V and 3 bases from J, with 9 bases in between. Germline V gene lookup returns CDR1 SGHVS and CDR2 FQNEAQ. CDR3 length: 13 amino acids. CDR3 DNA: TGTGCCAGCAGCTTGACTAGTGACTACGAGCAGTACTTC. Protein sequence: CASSLTSDYEQYF.

This clone is labeled as medium-sized. The J gene is TRBJ1-3, the V gene TRBV7-9; D gene unclear. Trimming pared 1 base from V and 0 bases from J, leaving 10 bases between. Germline V lookup: CDR1 SEHNR, CDR2 FQNEAQ (reference sequence). The CDR3 runs to 16 residues. This CDR3 reads CASSLVGSYSGNTIYF. In nucleotides, the CDR3 is TGTGCCAGCAGCTTAGTTGGCAGTTACTCTGGAAACACCATATATTTT. Drawing the rest from reference TRBV7-9 and TRBJ1-3, the complete variable domain is DTGVSQNPRHKITKRGQNVTFRCDPISEHNRLYWYRQTLGQGPEFLTYFQNEAQLEKSRLLSDRFSAERPKGSFSTLEIQRTEQGDSAMYLCASSLVGSYSGNTIYFGEGSWLTVV.

In this sample, this clone turned up a few times. V usage is TRBV5-1 and J usage is TRBJ1-1; a weak D match, TRBD1 (6 bases). V lost 2 bases, J lost 2 bases, and 16 bases lay in between. The germline V gene has CDR1 SGHRS and CDR2 YFSETQ. CDR3 length: 16 amino acids. CDR3 in DNA: TGCGCCAGCAGCTTATCCATCGGGACAACTAACACTGAAGCTTTCTTT. Translating it yields CASSLSIGTTNTEAFF.

The sample holds one count of this clone. The rearrangement links TRBV7-9 to TRBJ1-1, with D maybe TRBD1 (6 bases). The V and J ends lost 0 bases and 5 bases respectively, with 13 bases between them. CDR3 size: 15 residues. Germline V lookup: CDR1 SEHNR, CDR2 FQNEAQ (reference sequence). The CDR3 reads CASSLASGRGTEAFF. DNA of the CDR3: TGTGCCAGCAGCTTAGCGTCCGGGAGGGGGACTGAAGCTTTCTTT.

The J gene is TRBJ2-1, the V gene TRBV11-3; 15 bases match TRBD2. Germline CDR1 reads SGHNT; CDR2 reads YENEEA. The CDR3 sequence is 20 residues long. The junction had 7 bases not matched to a gene; V was cut back by 1 base and J by 0 bases. This CDR3 is CASSLGWTSGGGSSYNEQFF. For the CDR3, the DNA is TGTGCCAGCAGCTTAGGTTGGACTAGCGGGGGGGGAAGCTCCTACAATGAGCAGTTCTTC.

The genes are TRBV30 and TRBJ1-2, with D tentatively TRBD1 (6 bases). Trimming cost V 4 bases and J 4 bases, with 22 bases left between them. The germline gives CDR1 GTSNPN, CDR2 SVGIG (reference sequence). The CDR3 covers 16 residues. This CDR3 is CAWTPPPTTGSYGYTF. CDR3 DNA: TGTGCCTGGACCCCACCGCCAACCACAGGGTCCTATGGCTACACCTTC. The variable domain in full, completed from reference TRBV30 and TRBJ1-2, reads SQTIHQWPATLVQPVGSPLSLECTVEGTSNPNLYWYRQAAGRGLQLLFYSVGIGQISSEVPQNLSASRPQDRQFILSSKKLLLSDSGFYLCAWTPPPTTGSYGYTFGSGTRLTVV.

This clone occurred a few times. This chain joins TRBV4-3 and TRBJ1-4, with TRBD1 identical over 10 bases. The V segment lost 1 base and the J segment 7 bases; nucleotides outside the gene matches: 3. The CDR3 contains 15 residues. CDR1 is LGHNA and CDR2 is YSLEER in the germline V gene. Here the CDR3 DNA reads TGCGCCAGCAGCCAAGGGGACAGGGGAGGTGAAAAACTGTTTTTT. This encodes CASSQGDRGGEKLFF.

CDR3 sequence: CASSQRGGSTDTQYF. In DNA form, the CDR3 reads TGTGCCAGCAGCCAGAGGGGAGGGAGCACAGATACGCAGTATTTT. This sequence joins TRBV4-2 and TRBJ2-3; 7 bases align to TRBD2. Germline V gives CDR1 LGHNA, CDR2 YNFKEQ. V shed 3 bases, J shed 0 bases, and the junction held 3 bases outside the gene matches. The CDR3 runs to 15 residues.

V usage is TRBV28 and J usage is TRBJ1-5; the D is unclear. The CDR3 spans 15 residues. Germline-derived CDR1 and CDR2 are MDHEN and SYDVKM. V lost 6 bases and J lost 0, with 12 bases in between. The CDR3 nucleotides are TGTGCCAGCAGGCGAGCGCGATATAGCAATCAGCCCCAGCATTTT. Encoded protein: CASRRARYSNQPQHF.

V gene TRBV2 combines with J gene TRBJ1-4; 10 bases are a match to TRBD1. CDR1 and CDR2 (germline): SNHLY, FYNNEI. After removal of 5 bases from V and 8 bases from J, the junction contained 2 bases not matched to a gene. The CDR3 extends over 13 amino acids. The CDR3 region has the DNA TGTGCCAGCAGTCGGACAGGGGGAGAAAAACTGTTTTTT. Its protein is CASSRTGGEKLFF.

The chain recombines TRBV6-6 with TRBJ1-1; TRBD1 is a possible D gene (6 bases). Germline V gene lookup returns CDR1 MNHNY and CDR2 SVGAGI (reference sequence). V gave up 2 bases and J gave up 8 bases, with 12 bases separating them. CDR3 size: 13 residues. CDR3 sequence (DNA): TGTGCCAGCAGTTACCCCGCCGGGACAGAAGCTTTCTTT. Protein product: CASSYPAGTEAFF.

This clone has more than one count but fewer than ten. The chain has TRBV18 and TRBJ1-1; 8 bases align to TRBD1. The CDR3 has 17 amino acids. CDR1 is KGHSH, CDR2 LQKENI, per germline. The V and J ends lost 3 bases and 2 bases, in that order; junction bases with no gene match: 11. The CDR3 DNA is TGTGCCAGCTCACCGATGGACAGGGTGTGGGACAACACTGAAGCTTTCTTT. This sequence encodes CASSPMDRVWDNTEAFF. Combining the CDR3 with reference TRBV18 and TRBJ1-1 gives the whole variable domain NAGVMQNPRHLVRRRGQEARLRCSPMKGHSHVYWYRQLPEEGLKFMVYLQKENIIDESGMPKERFSAEFPKEGPSILRIQQVVRGDSAAYFCASSPMDRVWDNTEAFFGQGTRLTVV.

V usage is TRBV7-3 and J usage is TRBJ2-7; 11 bases align to TRBD2. Germline assignment: CDR1 SGHTA and CDR2 FQGTGA. The CDR3 sequence is 13 residues long. V was clipped by 5 bases and J by 6 bases; unmatched bases: 3. CDR3 loop: CASSSGTSGEQYF. DNA for the CDR3: TGTGCCAGCAGCAGCGGGACTAGCGGCGAGCAGTACTTC.

The CDR3 nucleotides are TGTGCCAGCAGTGCCCCGGGACAGCGGAAGAACTATGGCTACACCTTC. Translated, it gives CASSAPGQRKNYGYTF. The rearrangement uses TRBV2 and TRBJ1-2; 7 bases fit TRBD1. CDR3 length: 16 residues. V trimming: 4 bases; J trimming: 2 bases; junction bases outside the gene matches: 10. CDR1 and CDR2 (germline): SNHLY, FYNNEI.

The rearrangement uses TRBV28 and TRBJ2-7; D is possibly TRBD1 (6 bases). The CDR3 totals 14 residues. The germline V gene encodes CDR1 MDHEN and CDR2 SYDVKM. V lost 6 bases, J lost 2 bases, and 14 bases lay in between. The CDR3 sequence is CASSLGGPPYEQYF. CDR3 nucleotides: TGTGCCAGCAGCCTTGGGGGCCCCCCCTACGAGCAGTACTTC.

The chain has TRBV2 and TRBJ2-2; TRBD2 is a possible D gene (5 bases). The V and J ends lost 1 base and 7 bases respectively, with 13 bases between them. CDR3 length equals 15 residues. Looked up from germline, CDR1 is SNHLY and CDR2 is FYNNEI. The CDR3 region is CASSEVEGTGGELFF. CDR3 DNA sequence: TGTGCCAGCAGTGAAGTTGAGGGAACGGGCGGGGAGCTGTTTTTT.

The V gene is TRBV7-2, the J gene TRBJ1-2; D possibly corresponds to TRBD1 (5 bases). CDR1 is SGHTA and CDR2 is FQGNSA in the germline V gene. The CDR3 is 15 residues long. Trimming took off 5 bases at V and 2 bases at J, with 15 bases between the two ends. The chain's CDR3 is CASSPSFRGNYGYTF. The DNA of the CDR3 is TGTGCCAGCAGCCCCTCGTTCCGGGGGAACTATGGCTACACCTTC.

The chain links TRBV5-6 to TRBJ2-7; weak D call: TRBD2 (6 bases). The CDR3 covers 14 residues. V lost 0 bases and J 2 bases, leaving 9 bases between the germline ends. In germline, CDR1 is SGHDT, CDR2 YYEEEE. CDR3 region: CASSLVGGAYEQYF. As DNA, the CDR3 is TGTGCCAGCAGCTTGGTCGGAGGGGCCTACGAGCAGTACTTC.

The V call is TRBV18, the J call TRBJ2-5; 8 bases agree with TRBD1. This CDR3 spans 13 amino acids. The V segment lost 8 bases and the J segment 6 bases; nucleotides outside the gene matches: 8. Germline assignment: CDR1 KGHSH and CDR2 LQKENI. For the CDR3, the DNA is TGTGCCAGCAGGACAGGACAGGGTCAGACCCAGTACTTC. Residues: CASRTGQGQTQYF.

The chain is built from TRBV5-4 and TRBJ2-4, with D perhaps TRBD1 (5 bases). Per the germline V gene, CDR1 is SGHNT and CDR2 is YYREEE (reference sequence). The CDR3 is 14 residues long. V lost 2 bases to trimming and J lost 1 base, with 7 bases between them. CDR3 loop: CASSLQEAKNIQYF. DNA for the CDR3: TGTGCCAGCAGCTTACAGGAGGCCAAAAACATTCAGTACTTC.

The V and J genes are TRBV27 and TRBJ1-1; a weak D match, TRBD1 (5 bases). The CDR3 consists of 13 residues. Trimming removed 9 bases from V and 4 bases from J, with 15 bases in between. Germline values: CDR1 MNHEY, CDR2 SMNVEV (reference sequence). This chain's CDR3 is CASALRGFTEAFF. The DNA of the CDR3 is TGTGCCAGTGCCCTTAGGGGCTTCACTGAAGCTTTCTTT.

V and J are TRBV19 and TRBJ1-1; the D gene is possibly TRBD1 (6 bases). V lost 9 bases and J lost 2, with 16 bases in between. The CDR3 sequence is 14 residues long. Per the germline V gene, CDR1 is LNHDA and CDR2 is SQIVND (reference sequence). The CDR3: CASRGGAYNTEAFF. Written as DNA, the CDR3 is TGTGCCAGCCGGGGGGGGGCTTACAACACTGAAGCTTTCTTT.

CDR3 in amino acids: CATSRDSAGGVSSYNEQFF. CDR3 coding DNA: TGTGCCACCAGCAGAGATTCTGCGGGAGGAGTGAGCTCCTACAATGAGCAGTTCTTC. The V and J genes are TRBV15 and TRBJ2-1; 8 bases are shared with TRBD2. This CDR3 is 19 amino acids long. V was clipped by 0 bases and J by 0 bases; unmatched bases: 10. Germline values: CDR1 LNHNV, CDR2 YYDKDF (reference sequence).

The CDR3 region has the DNA TGTGCCAGCAGCTATTTCAAGGGGGCAGTTCAGCCCCAGCATTTT. This sequence encodes CASSYFKGAVQPQHF. This chain joins TRBV28 and TRBJ1-5; TRBD1 aligns across 7 bases. CDR1 and CDR2 (germline): MDHEN, SYDVKM. V was clipped by 6 bases and J by 6 bases; unmatched bases: 11. The CDR3 covers 15 residues.

The chain links TRBV30 to TRBJ2-5; tentative D call: TRBD1 (6 bases). The CDR3 runs to 15 residues. In germline, CDR1 is GTSNPN, CDR2 SVGIG (reference sequence). With 0 bases removed from V and 5 bases from J, the gap between germline ends came to 16 bases. In DNA, the CDR3 is TGTGCCTGGAGTGTAGTCTCTGGGGGCAGGGAGACCCAGTACTTC. As protein: CAWSVVSGGRETQYF.

CDR3 bases: TGCGCCAGCAGCTTGGGAGGCTCCTATGAAGCTTTCTTT. Its translation: CASSLGGSYEAFF. The rearrangement uses TRBV5-1 and TRBJ1-1; no reliable D call. V was pared by 0 bases and J by 7 bases, with 10 bases between. This CDR3 is built from 13 residues. Germline values: CDR1 SGHRS, CDR2 YFSETQ. The full variable domain, in which reference TRBV5-1 and TRBJ1-1 provide the parts outside the CDR3, is KAGVTQTPRYLIKTRGQQVTLSCSPISGHRSVSWYQQTPGQGLQFLFEYFSETQRNKGNFPGRFSGRQFSNSRSEMNVSTLELGDSALYLCASSLGGSYEAFFGQGTRLTVV.